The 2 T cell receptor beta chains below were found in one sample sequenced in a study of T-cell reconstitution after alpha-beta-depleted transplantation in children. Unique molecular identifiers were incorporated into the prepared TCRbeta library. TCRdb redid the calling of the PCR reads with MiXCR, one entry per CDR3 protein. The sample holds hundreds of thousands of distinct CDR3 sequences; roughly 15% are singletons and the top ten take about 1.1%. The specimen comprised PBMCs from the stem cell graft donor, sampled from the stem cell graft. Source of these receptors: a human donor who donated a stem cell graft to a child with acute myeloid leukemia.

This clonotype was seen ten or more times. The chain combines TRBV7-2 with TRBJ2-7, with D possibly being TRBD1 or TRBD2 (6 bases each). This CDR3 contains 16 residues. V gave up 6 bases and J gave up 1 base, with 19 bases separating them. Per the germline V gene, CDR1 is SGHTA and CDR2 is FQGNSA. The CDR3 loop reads CASSLGRGAASYEQYF. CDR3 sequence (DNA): TGTGCCAGCAGTCTGGGAAGGGGGGCCGCTTCCTACGAGCAGTACTTC.

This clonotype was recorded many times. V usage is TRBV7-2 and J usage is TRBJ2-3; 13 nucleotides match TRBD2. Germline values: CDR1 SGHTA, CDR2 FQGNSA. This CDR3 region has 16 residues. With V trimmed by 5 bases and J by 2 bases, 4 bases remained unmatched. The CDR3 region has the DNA TGTGCCAGCAGCATGGGACTAGCGGGGCCCACAGATACGCAGTATTTT. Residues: CASSMGLAGPTDTQYF.